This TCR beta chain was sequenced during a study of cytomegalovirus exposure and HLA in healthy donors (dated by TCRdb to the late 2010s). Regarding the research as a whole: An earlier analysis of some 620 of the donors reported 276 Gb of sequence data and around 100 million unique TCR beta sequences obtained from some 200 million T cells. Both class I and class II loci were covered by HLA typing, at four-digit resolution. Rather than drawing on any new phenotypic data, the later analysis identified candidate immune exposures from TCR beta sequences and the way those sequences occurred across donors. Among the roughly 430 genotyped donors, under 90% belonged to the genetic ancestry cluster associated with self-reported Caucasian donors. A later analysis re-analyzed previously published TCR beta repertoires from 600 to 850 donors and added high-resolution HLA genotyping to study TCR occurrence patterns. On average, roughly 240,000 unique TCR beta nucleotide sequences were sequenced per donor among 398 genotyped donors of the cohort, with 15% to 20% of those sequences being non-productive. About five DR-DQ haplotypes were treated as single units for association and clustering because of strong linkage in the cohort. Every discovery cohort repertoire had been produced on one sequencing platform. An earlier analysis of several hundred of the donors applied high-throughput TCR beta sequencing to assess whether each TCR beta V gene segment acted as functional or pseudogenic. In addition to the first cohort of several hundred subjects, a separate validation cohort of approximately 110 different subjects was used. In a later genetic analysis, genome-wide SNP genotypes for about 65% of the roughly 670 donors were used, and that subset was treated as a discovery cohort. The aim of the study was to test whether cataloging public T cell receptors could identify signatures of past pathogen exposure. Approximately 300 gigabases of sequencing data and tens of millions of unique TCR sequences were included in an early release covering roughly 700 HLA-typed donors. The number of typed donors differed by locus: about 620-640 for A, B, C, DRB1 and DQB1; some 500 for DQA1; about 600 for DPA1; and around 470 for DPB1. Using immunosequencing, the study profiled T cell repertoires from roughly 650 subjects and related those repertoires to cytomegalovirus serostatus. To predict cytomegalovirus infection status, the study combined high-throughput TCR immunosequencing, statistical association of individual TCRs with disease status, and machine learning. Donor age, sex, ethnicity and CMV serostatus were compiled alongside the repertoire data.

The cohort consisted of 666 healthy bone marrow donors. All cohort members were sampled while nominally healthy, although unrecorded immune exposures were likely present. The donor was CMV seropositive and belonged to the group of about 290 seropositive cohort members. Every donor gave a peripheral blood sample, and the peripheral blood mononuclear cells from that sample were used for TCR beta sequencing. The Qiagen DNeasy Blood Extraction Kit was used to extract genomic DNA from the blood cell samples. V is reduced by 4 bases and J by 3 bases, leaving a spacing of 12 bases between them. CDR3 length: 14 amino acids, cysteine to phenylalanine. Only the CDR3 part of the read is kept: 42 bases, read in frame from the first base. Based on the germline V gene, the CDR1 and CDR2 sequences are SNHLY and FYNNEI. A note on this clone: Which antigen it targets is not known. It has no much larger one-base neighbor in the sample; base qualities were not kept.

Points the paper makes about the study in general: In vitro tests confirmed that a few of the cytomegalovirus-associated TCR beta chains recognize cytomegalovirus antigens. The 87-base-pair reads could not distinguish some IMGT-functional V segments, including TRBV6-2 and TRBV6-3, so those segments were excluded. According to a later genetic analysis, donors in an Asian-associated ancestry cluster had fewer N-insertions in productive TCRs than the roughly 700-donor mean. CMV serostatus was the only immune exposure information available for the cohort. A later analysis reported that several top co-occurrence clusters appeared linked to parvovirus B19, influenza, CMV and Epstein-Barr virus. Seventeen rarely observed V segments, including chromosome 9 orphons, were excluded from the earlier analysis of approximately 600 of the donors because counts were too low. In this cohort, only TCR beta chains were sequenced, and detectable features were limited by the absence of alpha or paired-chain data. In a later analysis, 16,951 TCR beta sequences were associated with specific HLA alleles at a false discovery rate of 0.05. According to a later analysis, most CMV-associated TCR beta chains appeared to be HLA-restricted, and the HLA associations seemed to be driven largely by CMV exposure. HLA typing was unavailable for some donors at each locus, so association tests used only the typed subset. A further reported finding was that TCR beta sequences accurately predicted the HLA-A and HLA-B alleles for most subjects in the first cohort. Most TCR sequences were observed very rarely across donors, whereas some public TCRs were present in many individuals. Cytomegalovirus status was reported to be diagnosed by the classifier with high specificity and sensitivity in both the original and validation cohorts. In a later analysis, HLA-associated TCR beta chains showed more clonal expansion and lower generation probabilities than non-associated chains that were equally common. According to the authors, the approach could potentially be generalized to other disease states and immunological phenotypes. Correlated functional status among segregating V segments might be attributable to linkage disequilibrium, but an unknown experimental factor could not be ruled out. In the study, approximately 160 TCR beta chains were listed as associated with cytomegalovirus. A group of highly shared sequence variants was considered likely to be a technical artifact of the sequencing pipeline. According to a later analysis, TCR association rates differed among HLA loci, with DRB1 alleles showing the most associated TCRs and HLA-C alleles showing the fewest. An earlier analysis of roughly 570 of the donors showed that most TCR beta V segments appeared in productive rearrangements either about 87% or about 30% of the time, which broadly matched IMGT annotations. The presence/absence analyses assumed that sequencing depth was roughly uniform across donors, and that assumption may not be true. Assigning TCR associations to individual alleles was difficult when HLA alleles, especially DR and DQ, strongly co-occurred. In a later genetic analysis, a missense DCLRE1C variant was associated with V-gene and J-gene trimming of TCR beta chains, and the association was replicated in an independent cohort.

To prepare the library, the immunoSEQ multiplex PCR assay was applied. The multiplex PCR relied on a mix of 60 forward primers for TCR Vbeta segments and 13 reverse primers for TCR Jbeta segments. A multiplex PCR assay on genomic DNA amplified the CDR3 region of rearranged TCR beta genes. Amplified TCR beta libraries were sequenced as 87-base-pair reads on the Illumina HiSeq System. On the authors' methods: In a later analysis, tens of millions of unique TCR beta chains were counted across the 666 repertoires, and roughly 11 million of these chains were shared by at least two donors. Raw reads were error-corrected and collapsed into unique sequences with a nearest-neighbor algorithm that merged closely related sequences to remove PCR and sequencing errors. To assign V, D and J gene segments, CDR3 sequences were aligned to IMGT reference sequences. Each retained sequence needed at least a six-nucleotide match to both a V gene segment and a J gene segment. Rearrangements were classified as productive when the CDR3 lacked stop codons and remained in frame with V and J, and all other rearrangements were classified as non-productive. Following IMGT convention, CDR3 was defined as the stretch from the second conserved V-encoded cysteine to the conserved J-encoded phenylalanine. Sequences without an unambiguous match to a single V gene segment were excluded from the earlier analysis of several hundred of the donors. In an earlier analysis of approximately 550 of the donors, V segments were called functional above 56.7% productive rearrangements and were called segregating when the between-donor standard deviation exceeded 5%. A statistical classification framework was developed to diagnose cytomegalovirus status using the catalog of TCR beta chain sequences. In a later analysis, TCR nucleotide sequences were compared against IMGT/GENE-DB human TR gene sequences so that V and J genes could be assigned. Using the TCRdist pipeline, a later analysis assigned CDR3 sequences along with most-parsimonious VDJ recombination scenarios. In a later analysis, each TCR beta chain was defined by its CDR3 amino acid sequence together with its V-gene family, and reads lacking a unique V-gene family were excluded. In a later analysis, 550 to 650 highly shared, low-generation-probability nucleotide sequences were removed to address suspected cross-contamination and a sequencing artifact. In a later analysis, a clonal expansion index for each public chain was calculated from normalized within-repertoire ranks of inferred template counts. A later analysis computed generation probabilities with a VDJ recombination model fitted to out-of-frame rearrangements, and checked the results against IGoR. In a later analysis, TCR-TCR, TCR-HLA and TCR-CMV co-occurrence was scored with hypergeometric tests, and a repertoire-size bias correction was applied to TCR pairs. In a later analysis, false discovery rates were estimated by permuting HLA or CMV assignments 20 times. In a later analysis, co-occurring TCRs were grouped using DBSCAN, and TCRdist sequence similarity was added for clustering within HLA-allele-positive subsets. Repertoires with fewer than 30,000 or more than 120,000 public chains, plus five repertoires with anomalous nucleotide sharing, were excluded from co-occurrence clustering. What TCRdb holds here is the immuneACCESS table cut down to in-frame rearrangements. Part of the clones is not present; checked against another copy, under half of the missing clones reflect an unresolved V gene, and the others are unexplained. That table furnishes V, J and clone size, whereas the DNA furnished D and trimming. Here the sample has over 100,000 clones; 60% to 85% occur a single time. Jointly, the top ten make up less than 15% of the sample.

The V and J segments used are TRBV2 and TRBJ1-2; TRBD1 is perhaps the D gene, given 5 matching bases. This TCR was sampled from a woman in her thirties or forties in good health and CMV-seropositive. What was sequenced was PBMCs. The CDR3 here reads CASSAIRADYGYTF. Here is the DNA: TGTGCCAGCAGTGCGATCAGGGCTGACTATGGCTACACCTTC.